One and the same sample provided the 19 T cell receptor beta chains below, sequenced in a study of blood T cell repertoires in COVID-19 (dated by TCRdb to 2020 to 2021). The library came from the immunoSEQ multiplex PCR assay. Held by TCRdb, this immuneACCESS table contains in-frame sequences only and omits some clones. Under half of the omission traces to an unresolved V gene where checked; the cause of the rest is unknown. The sample records about 300,000 clones, approximately 89% of which are singletons. 1.8% of the sample is taken by the ten largest. The material sequenced was peripheral blood. The receptor source for this set is a woman aged 30 to 39 with COVID-19, enrolled during active disease.

The chain uses TRBV6-2 or TRBV6-3 and TRBJ2-3, with unresolved D. The V end was cut by 3 bases, the J end by 10 bases, with 8 bases between. Germline V gene sequence: CDR1 MNHEY, CDR2 SVGEGT. CDR3 length equals 11 residues. CDR3 sequence reads: CASSYSGAQYF. The CDR3 region has the DNA TGTGCCAGCAGTTATTCGGGTGCGCAGTATTTT.

The chain recombines TRBV2 with TRBJ2-2; D gene uncertain. Germline values: CDR1 SNHLY, CDR2 FYNNEI. Deletions cut 5 bases from V and 0 bases from J, with 7 bases between. This CDR3 spans 14 amino acids. CDR3 region: CASSYRANTGELFF. For the CDR3, the DNA is TGTGCCAGCAGTTACCGGGCGAACACCGGGGAGCTGTTTTTT.

This clone was seen once. This rearrangement joins TRBV2 to TRBJ1-6, with D possibly being TRBD1 (6 bases). CDR1 and CDR2 (germline): SNHLY, FYNNEI. CDR3 length equals 15 residues. The ends were cut back, 7 bases at V and 6 bases at J, with 16 bases in the middle. In nucleotides, the CDR3 is TGTGCCAGCACCCCGGCGGGGGGCTCTAATTCACCCCTCCACTTT. It translates to CASTPAGGSNSPLHF.

The chain has TRBV4-2 and TRBJ2-1; no reliable D call. This CDR3 comprises 14 residues. CDR1 and CDR2 from the germline V gene are LGHNA and YNFKEQ. V lost 0 bases and J lost 8, with 11 bases in between. CDR3 nucleotides: TGTGCCAGCAGCCAAGAGGCTGGCCTGGATGAGCAGTTCTTC. Residues: CASSQEAGLDEQFF.

The chain uses TRBV10-3 and TRBJ2-2; D remains ambiguous. This CDR3 contains 12 residues. CDR1 is ENHRY and CDR2 is SYGVKD in the germline V gene. Trimming cost V 9 bases and J 7 bases, with 12 bases left between them. Here the CDR3 DNA reads TGTGCCATGGCCCCATATAACGGGGAGCTGTTTTTT. Residues: CAMAPYNGELFF.

The CDR3 nucleotides read TGTGCCAGCAGCTCAACTACGGGTTTGACGCAGTATTTT. It codes for CASSSTTGLTQYF. This chain joins TRBV11-3 and TRBJ2-3; no clear D. Looked up from germline, CDR1 is SGHNT and CDR2 is YENEEA. The germline V and J ends were trimmed by 4 bases and 9 bases, with 14 bases remaining between them. This CDR3 has 13 residues. The full variable domain, with the rest looked up from reference TRBV11-3 and TRBJ2-3, is EAGVVQSPRYKIIEKKQPVAFWCNPISGHNTLYWYLQNLGQGPELLIRYENEEAVDDSQLPKDRFSAERLKGVDSTLKIQPAELGDSAVYLCASSSTTGLTQYFGPGTRLTVL.

This clone was recorded a few times. The CDR3 spells CASSFRSGLDTQYF. DNA of the CDR3: TGTGCCAGCAGCTTTCGGAGCGGGCTGGATACGCAGTATTTT. V usage is TRBV5-5 and J usage is TRBJ2-3; possibly TRBD2 for D (6 bases). V was clipped by 2 bases and J by 6 bases, with 13 bases between them. Germline-derived CDR1 and CDR2 are SGHKS and YYEKEE (reference sequence). This CDR3 is built from 14 residues.

The count of this clone is one. The chain combines TRBV5-5 with TRBJ2-1, with 7 bases matching TRBD2. CDR3 length equals 16 residues. V dropped 1 base and J dropped 2; count of bases not matched to a gene: 6. CDR1 is SGHKS, CDR2 YYEKEE, per germline (reference sequence). This CDR3 reads CASSLKSSGAYNEQFF. Written as DNA, the CDR3 is TGTGCCAGCAGCTTGAAGTCTAGCGGTGCCTACAATGAGCAGTTCTTC.

This chain uses TRBV4-2 with TRBJ1-2; D gene uncertain. The CDR3 sequence is 15 residues long. Between the trimmed V and J ends, which lost 1 base and 3 bases, there was a span of 12 bases. From germline, CDR1 is LGHNA and CDR2 YNFKEQ. The CDR3 is CASSQVGDMDYGYTF. In DNA form, the CDR3 reads TGTGCCAGCAGCCAAGTCGGGGATATGGACTATGGCTACACCTTC.

This chain joins TRBV10-1 and TRBJ1-6; 9 positions match TRBD1. Per the germline V gene, CDR1 is WNHNN and CDR2 is SYGVQD (reference sequence). The CDR3 runs 12 residues. V was clipped by 11 bases and J by 8 bases; unmatched bases: 4. The DNA of the CDR3 is TGCGCCTCCGGGACAGGGTATTCACCCCTCCACTTT. Translated: CASGTGYSPLHF.

The V gene is TRBV19, the J gene TRBJ2-3; a weak D match, TRBD2 (7 bases). The germline CDR1 and CDR2 sequences are LNHDA and SQIVND (reference sequence). The CDR3 sequence is 14 residues long. V was clipped by 9 bases and J by 6 bases, with 19 bases between them. CDR3 residues: CASKARGAVDTQYF. The CDR3 DNA follows: TGTGCCAGCAAGGCTCGGGGGGCCGTGGATACGCAGTATTTT.

The gene calls are TRBV28 and TRBJ1-4; no firm D call. Germline-derived CDR1 and CDR2 are MDHEN and SYDVKM. The CDR3 runs 13 residues. The germline V and J ends were trimmed by 8 bases and 7 bases, with 14 bases remaining between them. The chain's CDR3 is CASGGRAGEKLFF. CDR3 DNA sequence: TGTGCCAGCGGAGGGAGGGCTGGTGAAAAACTGTTTTTT.

The CDR3 sequence is CASSMVHGFYEQYV. Here the CDR3 DNA reads TGTGCCAGTAGTATGGTACACGGGTTCTACGAGCAGTACGTC. The rearrangement links TRBV19 to TRBJ2-7; D ambiguous. The CDR3 contains 14 residues. Germline CDR1 LNHDA, CDR2 SQIVND (reference sequence). V shed 3 bases and J shed 3 bases, with 12 bases lying between them.

This chain connects TRBV27 to TRBJ1-1; D not certain. The CDR3 has 18 amino acids. Per germline, CDR1 MNHEY and CDR2 SMNVEV (reference sequence). The ends were cut back, 6 bases at V and 3 bases at J, with 26 bases in the middle. The CDR3 coding sequence is TGTGCCAGCAGCCTGGTTGGGTATTCGGGTACTACGGACACTGAAGCTTTCTTT. Translated: CASSLVGYSGTTDTEAFF.

The rearrangement joins TRBV6-5 to TRBJ1-1; 7 bases line up with TRBD1. This CDR3 has 16 residues. Germline values: CDR1 MNHEY, CDR2 SVGAGI. With V trimmed by 2 bases and J by 5 bases, 11 bases remained unmatched. The CDR3 DNA is TGTGCCAGCAGTTACACACGCGAGGGGGCTGGGACTGAAGCTTTCTTT. Protein sequence: CASSYTREGAGTEAFF.

On this clone: An end of the junction differs from the germline gene, which may be a read error. This chain uses TRBV29-1 with TRBJ1-2; the match to TRBD1 covers 7 bases. The CDR3 loop spans 12 amino acids. Germline assignment: CDR1 SQVTM and CDR2 ANQGSEA. CDR3 loop: CSVQDRAPGYTF. DNA of the CDR3: TGCAGCGTTCAAGACAGGGCCCCAGGCTACACCTTC.

The chain is built from TRBV5-1 and TRBJ2-1; 10 nucleotides agree with TRBD2. Germline trimming cut 1 base from V and 6 bases from J; bases unmatched to any gene: 7. The germline CDR1 and CDR2 sequences are SGHRS and YFSETQ. The CDR3 covers 16 residues. The CDR3 here is CASSLTESGGANEQFF. CDR3 nucleotide sequence: TGCGCCAGCAGCTTGACGGAGAGCGGGGGGGCCAATGAGCAGTTCTTC.

V usage is TRBV3-1 (or the pseudogene TRBV3-2) and J usage is TRBJ1-1; D not certain. V lost 0 bases and J 4 bases, leaving 15 bases between the germline ends. The CDR3 length is 16 residues. CDR1 and CDR2 (germline): LGHDT, YNNKEL (reference sequence). The CDR3 reads CASSQESHGSLTEAFF. CDR3 nucleotide sequence: TGTGCCAGCAGCCAAGAAAGCCACGGGTCGCTCACTGAAGCTTTCTTT.

The chain has TRBV2 and TRBJ2-7, with D perhaps TRBD1 (6 bases). This CDR3 is built from 13 residues. The germline CDR1 and CDR2 sequences are SNHLY and FYNNEI. Trimming cost V 6 bases and J 2 bases, with 11 bases left between them. CDR3 protein: CASRYRVPYEQYV. DNA of the CDR3: TGTGCCAGCAGATACAGGGTGCCCTACGAGCAGTACGTC.